This is a list of T cell receptor beta chains from one sample in a study of cytomegalovirus exposure and HLA in healthy donors. Profiled with immunoSEQ multiplex PCR; TCRdb holds only in-frame clones, not every one. The table records about 160,000 clones, 70% to 80% of them present only once. The sequenced sample consisted of PBMCs. The receptors stem from a woman aged 50 to 60 in good health and CMV-seronegative. Each CDR3 is given with its conserved first and last residue. The D gene is left open where the match is weak. Some rows mark clone size as missing; the rest say once, few, many or name a class of expanded clone.

>TRBV9|.|.|TRBJ1-1
CASSYMNTEAFF
TGTGCCAGCAGTTATATGAACACTGAAGCTTTCTTT
>TRBV18|.|TRBD1|TRBJ2-5
CASSLQQGAQETQYF
TGTGCCAGCTCACTCCAACAGGGGGCTCAGGAGACCCAGTACTTC
>TRBV5-1|few|TRBD1|TRBJ1-1
CASSLGDRGANTEAFF
TGCGCCAGCAGCTTGGGGGACAGGGGGGCGAACACTGAAGCTTTCTTT
>TRBV4-2|.|.|TRBJ1-6
CASSQRNSPLHF
TGTGCCAGCAGCCAACGTAATTCACCCCTCCACTTT
>TRBV6-6|.|.|TRBJ2-1
CASSYIQGSYNEQFF
TGTGCCAGCAGTTACATCCAGGGATCCTACAATGAGCAGTTCTTC
>TRBV18|.|.|TRBJ2-5
CASSIAVQETQYF
TGTGCCAGCTCAATAGCGGTCCAAGAGACCCAGTACTTC
>TRBV18|.|.|TRBJ2-7
CASSPPLGEQYF
TGTGCCAGCTCACCACCTCTCGGCGAGCAGTACTTC
>TRBV2|.|.|TRBJ2-1
CASAGLRTWNEQFF
TGTGCCAGCGCCGGACTCCGAACATGGAATGAGCAGTTCTTC
>TRBV28|.|.|TRBJ1-4
CASSLRDEKLFF
TGTGCCAGCAGTTTACGGGATGAAAAACTGTTTTTT
>TRBV4-1|.|.|TRBJ2-3
CASSQQGTVTDTQYF
TGCGCCAGCAGCCAACAGGGGACGGTCACAGATACGCAGTATTTT
>TRBV28|few|TRBD1|TRBJ2-3
CASSRDSPTDTQYF
TGTGCCAGCAGTCGGGACAGCCCCACAGATACGCAGTATTTT
>TRBV7-2|once|.|TRBJ1-2
CASSLGAGPQYGYTF
TGTGCCAGCAGCTTAGGGGCGGGACCCCAGTATGGCTACACCTTC
>TRBV27|.|TRBD1|TRBJ1-4
CASTITGGHEKLFF
TGTGCCAGCACCATAACAGGGGGCCACGAAAAACTGTTTTTT
>TRBV6-1|.|.|TRBJ2-5
CASSEVTQETQYF
TGTGCCAGCAGTGAGGTGACACAAGAGACCCAGTACTTC
>TRBV27|once|.|TRBJ2-7
CASMGVYEQYF
TGTGCCAGCATGGGAGTCTACGAGCAGTACTTC
>TRBV28|.|TRBD1|TRBJ1-1
CASSAGTDEAFF
TGTGCCAGCAGCGCTGGGACAGATGAAGCTTTCTTT
>TRBV4-3|.|TRBD1|TRBJ1-3
CASSLQGTGNTIYF
TGCGCCAGCAGTCTACAGGGGACTGGAAACACCATATATTTT
>TRBV5-8|once|.|TRBJ2-7
CASSARAYEQYF
TGTGCCAGCAGTGCTCGGGCCTACGAGCAGTACTTC
>TRBV6-4|.|TRBD1|TRBJ2-3
CATYDRVGVDTQYF
TGTGCCACCTATGACAGGGTGGGGGTGGATACGCAGTATTTT
>TRBV5-4|.|TRBD2|TRBJ2-5
CASSLVGLAGTQYF
TGTGCCAGCAGCTTGGTCGGGCTAGCGGGGACCCAGTACTTC
>TRBV30|.|TRBD1|TRBJ1-3
CAWEEGAVSGNTIYF
TGTGCCTGGGAAGAGGGGGCCGTCTCTGGAAACACCATATATTTT
>TRBV21-1|.|.|TRBJ2-1
CASTPMGAGCNHSYNEQFF
TGTGCCAGCACCCCAATGGGGGCGGGTTGTAACCACTCCTACAATGAGCAGTTCTTC
>TRBV4-2|.|TRBD2|TRBJ2-2
CASRGSAGLAGGRGGELFF
TGTGCCAGCAGGGGCTCAGCGGGACTAGCGGGGGGAAGGGGCGGGGAGCTGTTTTTT
>TRBV9|.|TRBD2|TRBJ2-7
CASSKHVSGLGYEQYF
TGTGCCAGCAGCAAACACGTTAGCGGGCTTGGTTACGAGCAGTACTTC
>TRBV7-9|.|.|TRBJ1-1
CASSLGVGGATEAFF
TGTGCCAGCAGCTTAGGGGTCGGAGGGGCCACTGAAGCTTTCTTT
>TRBV7-2|.|.|TRBJ2-5
CASSFPGVTQYF
TGTGCCAGCAGCTTCCCGGGGGTGACCCAGTACTTC
>TRBV9|few|TRBD2|TRBJ2-5
CASSETTSGRETQYF
TGTGCCAGCAGCGAAACAACTAGCGGGCGGGAGACCCAGTACTTC
>TRBV5-1|.|.|TRBJ2-5
CASSLAQGPLQETQYF
TGCGCCAGCAGCTTGGCGCAGGGTCCACTTCAAGAGACCCAGTACTTC
>TRBV6-5|few|.|TRBJ1-4
CASSDGEKLFF
TGTGCCAGCAGCGACGGGGAAAAACTGTTTTTT
>TRBV30|.|TRBD2|TRBJ2-5
CAWSVGLAGVETQYF
TGTGCCTGGAGTGTAGGACTAGCGGGAGTAGAGACCCAGTACTTC
>TRBV9|.|.|TRBJ2-3
CASSVGQASRDTQYF
TGTGCCAGCAGCGTAGGACAGGCTAGTCGAGATACGCAGTATTTT
>TRBV19|.|.|TRBJ1-5
CASSRELGSGGQPQHF
TGTGCCAGTAGTAGGGAGCTCGGGTCGGGGGGTCAGCCCCAGCATTTT
>TRBV30|.|.|TRBJ1-1
CAWRGGRLNTEAFF
TGTGCCTGGAGGGGAGGTCGTTTGAACACTGAAGCTTTCTTT
>TRBV28|once|TRBD1|TRBJ1-1
CASSKRTGVDTEAFF
TGTGCCAGCAGCAAAAGGACAGGGGTGGACACTGAAGCTTTCTTT